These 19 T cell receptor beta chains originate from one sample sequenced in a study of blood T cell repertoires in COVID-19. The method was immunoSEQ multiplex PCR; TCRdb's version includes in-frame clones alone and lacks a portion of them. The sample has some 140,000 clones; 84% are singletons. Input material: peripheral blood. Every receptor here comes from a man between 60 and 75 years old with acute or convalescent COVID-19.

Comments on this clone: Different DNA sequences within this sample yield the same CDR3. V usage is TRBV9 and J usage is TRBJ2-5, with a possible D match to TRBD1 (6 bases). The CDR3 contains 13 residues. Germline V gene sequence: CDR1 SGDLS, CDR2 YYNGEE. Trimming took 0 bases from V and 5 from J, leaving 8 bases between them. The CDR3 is CASSVAGVETQYF. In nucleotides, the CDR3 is TGTGCCAGCAGCGTAGCAGGGGTCGAGACCCAGTACTTC. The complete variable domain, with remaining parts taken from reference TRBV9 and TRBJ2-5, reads DSGVTQTPKHLITATGQRVTLRCSPRSGDLSVYWYQQSLDQGLQFLIQYYNGEERAKGNILERFSAQQFPDLHSELNLSSLELGDSALYFCASSVAGVETQYFGPGTRLLVL.

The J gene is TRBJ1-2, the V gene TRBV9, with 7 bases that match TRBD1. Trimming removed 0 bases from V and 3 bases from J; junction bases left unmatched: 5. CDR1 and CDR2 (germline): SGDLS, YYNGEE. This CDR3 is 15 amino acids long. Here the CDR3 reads CASSVGTGADYGYTF. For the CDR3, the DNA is TGTGCCAGCAGCGTAGGTACAGGGGCGGACTATGGCTACACCTTC. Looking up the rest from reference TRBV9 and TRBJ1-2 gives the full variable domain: DSGVTQTPKHLITATGQRVTLRCSPRSGDLSVYWYQQSLDQGLQFLIQYYNGEERAKGNILERFSAQQFPDLHSELNLSSLELGDSALYFCASSVGTGADYGYTFGSGTRLTVV.

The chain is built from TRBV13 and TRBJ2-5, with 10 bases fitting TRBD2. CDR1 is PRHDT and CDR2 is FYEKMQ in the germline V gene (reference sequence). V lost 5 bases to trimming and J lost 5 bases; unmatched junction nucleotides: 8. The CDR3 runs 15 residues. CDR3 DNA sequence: TGTGCCAGCAGCCCCCAGCGGGGGGGGGCGGAGACCCAGTACTTC. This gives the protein CASSPQRGGAETQYF. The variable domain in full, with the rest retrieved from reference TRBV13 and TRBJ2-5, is AAGVIQSPRHLIKEKRETATLKCYPIPRHDTVYWYQQGPGQDPQFLISFYEKMQSDKGSIPDRFSAQQFSDYHSELNMSSLELGDSALYFCASSPQRGGAETQYFGPGTRLLVL.

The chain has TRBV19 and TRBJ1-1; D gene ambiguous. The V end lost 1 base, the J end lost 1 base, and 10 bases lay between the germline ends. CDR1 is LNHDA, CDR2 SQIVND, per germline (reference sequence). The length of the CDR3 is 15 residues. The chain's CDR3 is CASSIGAERNTEAFF. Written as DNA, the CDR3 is TGTGCCAGTAGTATAGGGGCAGAACGGAACACTGAAGCTTTCTTT.

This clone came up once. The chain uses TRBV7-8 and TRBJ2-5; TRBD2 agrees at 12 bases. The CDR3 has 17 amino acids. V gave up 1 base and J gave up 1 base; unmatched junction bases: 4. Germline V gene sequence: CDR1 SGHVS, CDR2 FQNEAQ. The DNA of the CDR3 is TGTGCCAGCAGCTTAGAGCCTAGCGGGAGGGTCCAAGAGACCCAGTACTTC. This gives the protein CASSLEPSGRVQETQYF.

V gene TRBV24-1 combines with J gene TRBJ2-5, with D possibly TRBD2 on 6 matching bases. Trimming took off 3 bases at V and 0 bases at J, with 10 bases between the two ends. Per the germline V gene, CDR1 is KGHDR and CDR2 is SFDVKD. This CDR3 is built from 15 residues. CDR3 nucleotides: TGTGCCACCAGTGATGCCAGGAGGGACCAAGAGACCCAGTACTTC. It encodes CATSDARRDQETQYF.

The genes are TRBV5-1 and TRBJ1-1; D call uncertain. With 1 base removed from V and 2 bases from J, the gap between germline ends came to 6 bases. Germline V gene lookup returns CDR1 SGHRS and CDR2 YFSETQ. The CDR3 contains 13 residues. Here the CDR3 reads CASSLTDNTEAFF. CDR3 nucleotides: TGCGCCAGCAGCTTGACAGACAACACTGAAGCTTTCTTT.

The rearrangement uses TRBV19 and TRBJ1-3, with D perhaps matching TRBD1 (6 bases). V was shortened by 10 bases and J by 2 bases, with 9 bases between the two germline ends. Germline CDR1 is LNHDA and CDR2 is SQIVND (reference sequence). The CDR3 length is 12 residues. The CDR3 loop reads CATWGPGNTIYF. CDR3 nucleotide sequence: TGTGCCACCTGGGGGCCTGGAAACACCATATATTTT.

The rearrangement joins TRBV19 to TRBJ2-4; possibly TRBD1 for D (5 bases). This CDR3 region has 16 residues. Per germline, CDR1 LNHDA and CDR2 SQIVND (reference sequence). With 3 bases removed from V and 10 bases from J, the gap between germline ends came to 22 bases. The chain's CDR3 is CASSIQLGAPGQIQYF. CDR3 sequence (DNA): TGTGCCAGTAGTATCCAGCTAGGGGCCCCAGGTCAAATTCAGTACTTC.

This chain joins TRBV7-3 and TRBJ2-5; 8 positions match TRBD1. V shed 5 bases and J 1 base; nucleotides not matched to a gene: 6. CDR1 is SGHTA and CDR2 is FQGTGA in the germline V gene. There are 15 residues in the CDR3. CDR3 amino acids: CASSPPGQGQETQYF. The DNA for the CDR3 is TGTGCCAGCAGCCCCCCCGGACAGGGCCAAGAGACCCAGTACTTC.

The CDR3 nucleotides read TGTGCCAGCAGCTCTGGACAGAGAATGAACACTGAAGCTTTCTTT. This gives the protein CASSSGQRMNTEAFF. This chain uses TRBV9 with TRBJ1-1; D is possibly TRBD1 (6 bases). The germline gives CDR1 SGDLS, CDR2 YYNGEE. CDR3 length: 15 residues. Trimming pared 4 bases from V and 0 bases from J, leaving 13 bases between.

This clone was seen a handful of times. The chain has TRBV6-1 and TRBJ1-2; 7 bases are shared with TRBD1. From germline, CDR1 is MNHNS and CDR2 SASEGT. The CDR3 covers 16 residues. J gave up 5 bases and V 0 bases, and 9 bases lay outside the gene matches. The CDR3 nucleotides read TGTGCCAGCAGTGAAGCGCAGTCAGGGGGTTGGTATGGCTACACCTTC. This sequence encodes CASSEAQSGGWYGYTF.

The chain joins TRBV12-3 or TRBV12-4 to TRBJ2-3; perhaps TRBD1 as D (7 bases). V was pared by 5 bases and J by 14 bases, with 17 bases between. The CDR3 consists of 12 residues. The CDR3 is CASSTRGARPYF. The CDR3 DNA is TGTGCCAGCAGTACCAGGGGGGCCCGTCCGTATTTT.

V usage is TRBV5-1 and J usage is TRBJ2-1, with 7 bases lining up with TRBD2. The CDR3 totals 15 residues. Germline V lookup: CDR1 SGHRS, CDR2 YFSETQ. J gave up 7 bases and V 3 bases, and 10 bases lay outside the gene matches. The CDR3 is CASSSGLVSENEQFF. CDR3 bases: TGCGCCAGCAGCTCCGGACTAGTAAGTGAAAATGAGCAGTTCTTC.

The CDR3 bases are TGTGCCAGCAGTATACTAGCGGGGGGCCAAGAGACCCAGTACTTC. Translating it yields CASSILAGGQETQYF. V and J are TRBV27 and TRBJ2-5; TRBD2 aligns across 12 bases. The J segment lost 1 base and the V segment lost 5 bases, leaving 2 bases of the junction unmatched. Germline loops: CDR1 MNHEY, CDR2 SMNVEV (reference sequence). This CDR3 has 15 amino acids.

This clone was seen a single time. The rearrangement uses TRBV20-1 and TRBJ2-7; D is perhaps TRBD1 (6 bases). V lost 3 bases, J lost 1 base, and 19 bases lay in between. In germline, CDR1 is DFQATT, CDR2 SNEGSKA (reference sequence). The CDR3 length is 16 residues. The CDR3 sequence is CSASLGVQGISYEQYF. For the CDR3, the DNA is TGCAGTGCTAGTCTTGGGGTTCAGGGGATATCCTACGAGCAGTACTTC.

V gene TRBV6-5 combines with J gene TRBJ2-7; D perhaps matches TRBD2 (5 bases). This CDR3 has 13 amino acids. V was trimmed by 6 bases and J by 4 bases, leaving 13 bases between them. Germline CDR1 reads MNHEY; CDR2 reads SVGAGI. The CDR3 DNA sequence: TGTGCCAGCAGGCCCTCCCCGGGGTACGAGCAGTACTTC. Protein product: CASRPSPGYEQYF.

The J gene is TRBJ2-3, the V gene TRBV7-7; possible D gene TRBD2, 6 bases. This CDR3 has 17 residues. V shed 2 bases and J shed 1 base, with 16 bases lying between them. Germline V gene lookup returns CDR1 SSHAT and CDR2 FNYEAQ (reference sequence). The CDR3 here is CASSLNAPGVGTDTQYF. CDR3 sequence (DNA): TGTGCCAGCAGCTTAAATGCCCCGGGAGTGGGCACAGATACGCAGTATTTT. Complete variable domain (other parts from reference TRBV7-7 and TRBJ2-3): GAGVSQSPRYKVTKRGQDVTLRCDPISSHATLYWYQQALGQGPEFLTYFNYEAQPDKSGLPSDRFSAERPEGSISTLTIQRTEQRDSAMYRCASSLNAPGVGTDTQYFGPGTRLTVL.

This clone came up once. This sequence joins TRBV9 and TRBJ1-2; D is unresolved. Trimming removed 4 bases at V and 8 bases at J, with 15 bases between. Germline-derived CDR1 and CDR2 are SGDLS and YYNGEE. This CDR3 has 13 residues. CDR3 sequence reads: CASSLAARGGYTF. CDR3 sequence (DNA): TGTGCCAGCAGCTTAGCCGCTCGGGGAGGCTACACCTTC.